This T cell receptor beta chain was documented in a study of T cell responses to AZD1222 COVID-19 vaccine. Overall study findings and caveats: Spike was spanned by vaccine-associated CD4 TCRs, with dominance at 160-218 and 743-854. A reported finding is that nearly half of spike-specific TCRs target unmutated variant regions. It should be noted that donors were predominantly white British and more often female, and clonal diversity was possibly underestimated.

Repertoires were generated with immunoSEQ multiplex PCR, while TCRdb's copy carries only in-frame clones and drops some. The sample records about 79,000 clones, around 81% being singletons. Concerning this clone: The target antigen is unknown.

Between the trimmed V and J ends, which lost 7 bases and 1 base, there was a span of 16 bases. This CDR3 contains 16 residues. Germline V gene sequence: CDR1 LNHDA, CDR2 SQIVND (reference sequence). Sequencing was performed on peripheral blood, taken on day 0 of AZD1222 vaccination. The rearrangement links TRBV19 to TRBJ2-2; D not resolved. The source of this sequence is an adult in good health. The CDR3 is CASKELLRVNTGELFF. In DNA, the CDR3 is TGTGCCAGTAAGGAGTTGCTCCGCGTGAACACCGGGGAGCTGTTTTTT.